This TCR beta chain was found in a study of T cells in Graves' hyperthyroidism and ophthalmopathy. Uncontrolled infection, other autoimmune disease, pregnancy or lactation barred patients from enrollment. Clinical symptoms, serum thyroxine and TRAb, thyroid ultrasound and orbital computed tomography together formed the diagnostic basis. This clonotype was seen ten or more times. Trimming cost V 5 bases and J 4 bases; bases outside gene matches: 7. The CDR3 spans 15 residues. Germline lookup yields CDR1 SGHTA and CDR2 FQGNSA. It was RNA transcripts that yielded the amplified TCR beta CDR3 regions. Carried out on the TCR CDR3, a first-round RT-PCR used the HTBI primer set. TCRdb recomputed calls from the multiplex PCR reads with MiXCR, one row per CDR3 protein. The data show 330,000 or so distinct CDR3 sequences, roughly a fifth seen once.

The sequence derives from a man aged 45-65 years with Graves' ophthalmopathy. V is TRBV7-2 and J is TRBJ1-1; 10 nucleotides agree with TRBD1. Sequencing used blood. CDR3 bases: TGTGCCAGCAGCCCTAGGGACAGGGGAAGCACTGAAGCTTTCTTT. As protein: CASSPRDRGSTEAFF.